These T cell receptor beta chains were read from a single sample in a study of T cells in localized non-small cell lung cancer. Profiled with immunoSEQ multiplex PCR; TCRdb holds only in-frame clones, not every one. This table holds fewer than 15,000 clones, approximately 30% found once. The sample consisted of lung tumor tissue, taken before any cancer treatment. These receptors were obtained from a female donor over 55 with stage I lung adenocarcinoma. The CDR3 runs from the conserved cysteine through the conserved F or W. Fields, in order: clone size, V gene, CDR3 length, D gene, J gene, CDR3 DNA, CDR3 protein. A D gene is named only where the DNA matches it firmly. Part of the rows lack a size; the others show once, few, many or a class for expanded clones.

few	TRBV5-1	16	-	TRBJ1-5	TGCGCCAGCAGCTTGGAAGGTTCCTTGGGCAATCAGCCCCAGCATTTT	CASSLEGSLGNQPQHF
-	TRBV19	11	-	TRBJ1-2	TGTGCCAGTAGAAGGGACTATGGCTACACCTTC	CASRRDYGYTF
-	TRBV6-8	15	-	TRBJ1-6	TGTGCCAGCAGGACGGACAGCTCCTATAATTCACCCCTCCACTTT	CASRTDSSYNSPLHF
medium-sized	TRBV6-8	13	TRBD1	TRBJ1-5	TGTGCCAGCAGCGACAGGGGCAAGCAGCCCCAGCATTTT	CASSDRGKQPQHF
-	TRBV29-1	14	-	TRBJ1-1	TGCAGCGTGAGGAGGGGAGGGGGGATAGCTGAAGCTTTCTTT	CSVRRGGGIAEAFF
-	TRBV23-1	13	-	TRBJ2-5	TGCGCCAGCAGCACGGACAGGGAGGGGACCCAGTACTTC	CASSTDREGTQYF
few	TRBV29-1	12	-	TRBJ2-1	TGCAGCGTTGAAGATACGGTCTATGAGCAGTTCTTC	CSVEDTVYEQFF
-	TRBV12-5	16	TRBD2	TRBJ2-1	TGTGCTAGTGGTTTGGTACTAGCGGGGAGCTCCGGGGAGCAGTTCTTC	CASGLVLAGSSGEQFF
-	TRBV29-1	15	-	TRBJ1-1	TGCAGCGTCTACAGGACAGCGAATTTGGACACTGAAGCTTTCTTT	CSVYRTANLDTEAFF
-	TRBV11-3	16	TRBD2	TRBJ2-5	TGTGCCAGCAGCTTCGGGACTAGCGGGATGGGTGAGACCCAGTACTTC	CASSFGTSGMGETQYF
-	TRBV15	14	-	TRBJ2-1	TGTGCCACCAGCGTCAGGACAGCTACGAATGAGCAGTTCTTC	CATSVRTATNEQFF
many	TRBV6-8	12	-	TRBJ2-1	TGTGCCAGCAGTTCTCGGAACAATGAGCAGTTCTTC	CASSSRNNEQFF
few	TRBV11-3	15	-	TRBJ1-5	TGTGCCAGCAGCTTAGGAAGGAATAGCAATCAGCCCCAGCATTTT	CASSLGRNSNQPQHF
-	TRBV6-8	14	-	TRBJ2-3	TGTGCCAGCAGCCCGGACCTCAGCACAGATACGCAGTATTTT	CASSPDLSTDTQYF
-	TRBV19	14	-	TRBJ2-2	TGTGCCAGCGGGTCCGACTCTTACACCGGGGAGCTGTTTTTT	CASGSDSYTGELFF
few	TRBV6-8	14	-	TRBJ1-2	TGTGCCAGCAGTTACCAGGGACGGGAAGGTGGCTACACCTTC	CASSYQGREGGYTF
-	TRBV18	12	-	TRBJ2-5	TGTGCCAGCTCACCAGGGGCTGAGACCCAGTACTTC	CASSPGAETQYF
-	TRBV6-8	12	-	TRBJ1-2	TGTGCCAGCAGTGTACACAGCGATGGCTACACCTTC	CASSVHSDGYTF
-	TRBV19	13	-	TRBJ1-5	TGTGCCAGTAAAGGGGCTGGCAATCAGCCCCAGCATTTT	CASKGAGNQPQHF
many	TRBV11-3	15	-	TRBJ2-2	TGTGCCAGCAGCTTATTCGCGGGACTCACCGGGGAGCTGTTTTTT	CASSLFAGLTGELFF
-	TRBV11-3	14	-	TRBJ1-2	TGTGCCAGCAGCTTAAGTGCCAATCTTTATGGCTACACCTTC	CASSLSANLYGYTF
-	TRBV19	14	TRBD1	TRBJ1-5	TGTGCCAGTAGTACAGGGACAGTCGTTCAGCCCCAGCATTTT	CASSTGTVVQPQHF
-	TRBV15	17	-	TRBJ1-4	TGTGCCACCAGCAGAGAACGCAGGGAGGCCCATAGTGAAAAACTGTTTTTT	CATSRERREAHSEKLFF
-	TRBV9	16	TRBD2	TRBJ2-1	TGTGCCAGCAGTGAAGGGATTAGCGGGACCTACAATGAGCAGTTCTTC	CASSEGISGTYNEQFF
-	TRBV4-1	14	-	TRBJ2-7	TGCGCCAGCAGCCAATCAACAGTTACCTACGAGCAGTACTTC	CASSQSTVTYEQYF
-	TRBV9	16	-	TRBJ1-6	TGTGCCAGCAGCACCCCGTCGAACGGCTATAATTCACCCCTCCACTTT	CASSTPSNGYNSPLHF
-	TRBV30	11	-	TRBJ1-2	TGTGCCTGGGGACAGCACTATGGCTACACCTTC	CAWGQHYGYTF
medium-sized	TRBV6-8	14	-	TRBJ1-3	TGTGCCAGCAGTAATCCCTCAGGAGGAAACACCATATATTTT	CASSNPSGGNTIYF